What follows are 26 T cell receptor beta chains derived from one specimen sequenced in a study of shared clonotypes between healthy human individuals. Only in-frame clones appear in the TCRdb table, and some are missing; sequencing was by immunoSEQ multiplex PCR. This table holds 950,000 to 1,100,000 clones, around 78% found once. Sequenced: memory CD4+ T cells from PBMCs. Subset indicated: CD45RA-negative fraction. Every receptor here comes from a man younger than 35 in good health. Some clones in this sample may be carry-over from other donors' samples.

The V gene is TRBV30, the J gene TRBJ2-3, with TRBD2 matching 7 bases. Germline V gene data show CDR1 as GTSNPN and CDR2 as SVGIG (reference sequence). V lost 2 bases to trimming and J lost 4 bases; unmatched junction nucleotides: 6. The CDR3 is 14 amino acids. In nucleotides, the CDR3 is TGTGCCTGGAGTATTGGGCTAGCGGCAGATACGCAGTATTTT. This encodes CAWSIGLAADTQYF.

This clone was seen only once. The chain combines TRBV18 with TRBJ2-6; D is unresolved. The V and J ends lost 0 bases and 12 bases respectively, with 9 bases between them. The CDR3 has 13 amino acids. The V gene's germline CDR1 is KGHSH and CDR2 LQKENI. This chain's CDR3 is CASSPPAIGVLTF. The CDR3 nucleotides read TGTGCCAGCTCACCACCGGCTATCGGCGTCCTGACTTTC.

The CDR3 coding sequence is TGCAGCGTTGAAGACAGGGCGGGTCAGCCCCAGCATTTT. Residues: CSVEDRAGQPQHF. This chain joins TRBV29-1 and TRBJ1-5; a possible D gene is TRBD1 (5 bases). Trimming cost V 0 bases and J 6 bases, with 9 bases left between them. Germline V gives CDR1 SQVTM, CDR2 ANQGSEA. The CDR3 sequence is 13 residues long.

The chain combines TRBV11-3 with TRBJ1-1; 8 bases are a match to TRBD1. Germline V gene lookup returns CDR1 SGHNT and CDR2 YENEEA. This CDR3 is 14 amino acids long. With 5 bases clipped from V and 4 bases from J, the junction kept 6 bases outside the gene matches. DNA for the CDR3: TGTGCCAGCAGCCAGGGGGCTGGTGGCACTGAAGCTTTCTTT. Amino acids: CASSQGAGGTEAFF.

For the CDR3, the DNA is TGTGCCAGCTCACTAACGGGGAGAATGGAGCAGTACTTC. It yields the protein CASSLTGRMEQYF. This chain links TRBV18 with TRBJ2-7; D may be TRBD2 (5 bases). Germline loops: CDR1 KGHSH, CDR2 LQKENI. The V end lost 4 bases, the J end lost 7 bases, and 14 bases lay between the germline ends. CDR3 length: 13 residues.

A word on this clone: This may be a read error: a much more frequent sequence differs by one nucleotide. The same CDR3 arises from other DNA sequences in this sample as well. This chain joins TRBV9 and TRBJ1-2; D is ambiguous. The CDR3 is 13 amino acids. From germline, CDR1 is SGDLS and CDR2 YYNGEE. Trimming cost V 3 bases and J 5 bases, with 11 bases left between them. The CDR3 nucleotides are TGTGCCAGCAGCGCTTCTAAAAATTATGGCTACACCTTC. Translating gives CASSASKNYGYTF.

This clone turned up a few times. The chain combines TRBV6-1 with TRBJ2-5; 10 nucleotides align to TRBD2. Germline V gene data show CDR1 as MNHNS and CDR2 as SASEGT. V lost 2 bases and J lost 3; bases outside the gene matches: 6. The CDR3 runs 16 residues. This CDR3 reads CASSETASGSKETQYF. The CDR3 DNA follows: TGTGCCAGCAGTGAAACCGCTAGCGGGAGTAAAGAGACCCAGTACTTC.

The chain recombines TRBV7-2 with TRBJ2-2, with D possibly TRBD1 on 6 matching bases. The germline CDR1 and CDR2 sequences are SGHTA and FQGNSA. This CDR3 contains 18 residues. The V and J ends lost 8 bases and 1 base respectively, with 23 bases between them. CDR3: CASGRERQGIWNTGELFF. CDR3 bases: TGTGCCAGCGGAAGGGAGCGGCAGGGGATTTGGAACACCGGGGAGCTGTTTTTT.

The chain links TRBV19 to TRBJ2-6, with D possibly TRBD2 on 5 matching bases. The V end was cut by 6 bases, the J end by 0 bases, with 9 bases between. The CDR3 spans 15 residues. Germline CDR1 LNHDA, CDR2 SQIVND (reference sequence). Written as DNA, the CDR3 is TGTGCCAGTAGCGGGGTGAACTCTGGGGCCAACGTCCTGACTTTC. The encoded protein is CASSGVNSGANVLTF.

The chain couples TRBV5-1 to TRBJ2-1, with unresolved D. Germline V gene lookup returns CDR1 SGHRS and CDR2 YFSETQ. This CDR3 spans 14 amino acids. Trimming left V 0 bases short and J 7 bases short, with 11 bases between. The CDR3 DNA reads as TGCGCCAGCAGCTTGGTCTCCCTGTCGAATGAGCAGTTCTTC. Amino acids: CASSLVSLSNEQFF.

The CDR3 DNA follows: TGTGCCAGCAGCTTGACCAGGGGGCGGAATGGCTACACCTTC. Translating gives CASSLTRGRNGYTF. The J gene is TRBJ1-2, the V gene TRBV5-4; TRBD1 aligns across 8 bases. This CDR3 region has 14 residues. Germline CDR1 and CDR2: SGHNT and YYREEE (reference sequence). V lost 1 base, J lost 6 bases, and 5 bases stayed unmatched.

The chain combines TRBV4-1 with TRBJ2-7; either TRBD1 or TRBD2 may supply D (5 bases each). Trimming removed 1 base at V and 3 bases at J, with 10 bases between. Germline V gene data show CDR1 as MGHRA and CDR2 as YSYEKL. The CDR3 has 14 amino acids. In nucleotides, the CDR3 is TGCGCCAGCAGCCAAGCCGGGACCCTCTACGAGCAGTACTTC. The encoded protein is CASSQAGTLYEQYF.

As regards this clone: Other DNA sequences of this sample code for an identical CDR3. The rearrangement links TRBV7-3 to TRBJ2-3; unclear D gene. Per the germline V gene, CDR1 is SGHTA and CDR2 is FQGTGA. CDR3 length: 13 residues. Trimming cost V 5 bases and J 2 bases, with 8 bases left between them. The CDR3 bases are TGTGCCAGCAGCCTAGACCCCACAGATACGCAGTATTTT. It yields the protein CASSLDPTDTQYF.

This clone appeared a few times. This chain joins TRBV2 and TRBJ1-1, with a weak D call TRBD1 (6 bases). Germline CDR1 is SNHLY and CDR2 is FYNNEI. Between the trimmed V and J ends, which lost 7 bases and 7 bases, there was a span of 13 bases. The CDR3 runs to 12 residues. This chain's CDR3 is CASTSRGGEAFF. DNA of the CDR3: TGTGCCAGCACGAGCAGGGGAGGTGAAGCTTTCTTT.

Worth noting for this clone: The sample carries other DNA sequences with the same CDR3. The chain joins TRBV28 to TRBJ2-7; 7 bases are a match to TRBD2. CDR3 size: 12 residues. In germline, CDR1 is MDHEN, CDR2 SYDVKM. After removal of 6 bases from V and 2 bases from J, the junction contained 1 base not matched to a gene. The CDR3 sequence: CASSLAAYEQYF. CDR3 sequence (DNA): TGTGCCAGCAGCCTAGCGGCCTACGAGCAGTACTTC.

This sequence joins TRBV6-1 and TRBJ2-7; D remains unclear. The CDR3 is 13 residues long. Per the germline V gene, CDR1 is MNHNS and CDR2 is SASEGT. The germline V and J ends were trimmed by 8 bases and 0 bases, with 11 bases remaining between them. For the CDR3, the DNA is TGTGCCAGCTCAGACACCTACTCCTACGAGCAGTACTTC. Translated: CASSDTYSYEQYF.

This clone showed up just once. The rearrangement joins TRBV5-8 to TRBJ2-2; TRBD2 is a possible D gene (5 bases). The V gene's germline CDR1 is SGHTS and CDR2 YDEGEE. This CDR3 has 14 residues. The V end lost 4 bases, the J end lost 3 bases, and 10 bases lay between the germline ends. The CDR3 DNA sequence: TGTGCCAGCAGCCTGGGGAGAGACACCGGGGAGCTGTTTTTT. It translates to CASSLGRDTGELFF.

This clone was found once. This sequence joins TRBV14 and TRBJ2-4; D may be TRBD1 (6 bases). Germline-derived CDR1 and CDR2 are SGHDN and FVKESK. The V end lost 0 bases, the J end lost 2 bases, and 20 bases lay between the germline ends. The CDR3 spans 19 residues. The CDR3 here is CASSQEAGQGKVSKNIQYF. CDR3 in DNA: TGTGCCAGCAGCCAAGAGGCTGGGCAGGGGAAGGTATCCAAAAACATTCAGTACTTC.

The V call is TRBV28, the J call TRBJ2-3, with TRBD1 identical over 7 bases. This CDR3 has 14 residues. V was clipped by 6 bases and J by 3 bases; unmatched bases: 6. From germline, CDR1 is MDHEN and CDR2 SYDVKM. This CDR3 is CASRETGITDTQYF. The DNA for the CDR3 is TGTGCCAGCAGAGAGACAGGGATTACAGATACGCAGTATTTT.

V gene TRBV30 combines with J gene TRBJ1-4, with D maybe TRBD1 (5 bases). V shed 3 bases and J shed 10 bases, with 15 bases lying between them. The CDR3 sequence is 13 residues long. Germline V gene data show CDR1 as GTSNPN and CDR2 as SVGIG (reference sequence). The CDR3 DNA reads TGTGCCTGGAGCCCGGGACTGGAGGCAAAACTGTTTTTT. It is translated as CAWSPGLEAKLFF.

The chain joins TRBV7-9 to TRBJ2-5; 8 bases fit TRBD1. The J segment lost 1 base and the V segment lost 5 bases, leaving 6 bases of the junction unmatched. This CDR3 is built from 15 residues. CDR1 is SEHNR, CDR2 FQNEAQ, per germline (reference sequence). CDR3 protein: CASSPRQGRQETQYF. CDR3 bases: TGTGCCAGCAGCCCGAGACAGGGGCGCCAAGAGACCCAGTACTTC.

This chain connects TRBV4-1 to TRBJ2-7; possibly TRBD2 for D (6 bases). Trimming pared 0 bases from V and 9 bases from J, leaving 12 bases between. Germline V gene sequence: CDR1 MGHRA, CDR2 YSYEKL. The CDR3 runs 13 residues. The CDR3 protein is CASSQDSWGGQYF. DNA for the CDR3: TGCGCCAGCAGCCAAGATTCGTGGGGAGGGCAGTACTTC.

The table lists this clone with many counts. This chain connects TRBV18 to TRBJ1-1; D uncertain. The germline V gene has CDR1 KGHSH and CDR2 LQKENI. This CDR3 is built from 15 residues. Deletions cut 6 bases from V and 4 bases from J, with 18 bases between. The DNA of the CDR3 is TGTGCCAGCTCGCCCTCCCTCCCGGAATTCACTGAAGCTTTCTTT. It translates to CASSPSLPEFTEAFF.

The CDR3 sequence: CASSFRSGRVEQYF. In DNA, the CDR3 is TGTGCCAGCAGTTTTCGTAGCGGGAGGGTCGAGCAGTACTTC. The chain is built from TRBV6-5 and TRBJ2-7; 11 bases match TRBD2. The germline CDR1 and CDR2 sequences are MNHEY and SVGAGI. Trimming cost V 4 bases and J 6 bases; bases outside gene matches: 5. This CDR3 contains 14 residues.

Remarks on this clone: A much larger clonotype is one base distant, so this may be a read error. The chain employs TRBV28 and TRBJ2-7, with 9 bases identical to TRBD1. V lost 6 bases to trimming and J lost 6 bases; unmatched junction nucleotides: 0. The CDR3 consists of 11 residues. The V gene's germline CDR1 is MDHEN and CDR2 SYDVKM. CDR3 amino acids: CASRDRGEQYF. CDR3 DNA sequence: TGTGCCAGCAGGGACAGGGGCGAGCAGTACTTC.

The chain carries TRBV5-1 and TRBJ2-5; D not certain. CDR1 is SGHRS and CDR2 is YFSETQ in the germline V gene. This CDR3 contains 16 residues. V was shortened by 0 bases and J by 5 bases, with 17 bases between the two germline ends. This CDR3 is CASSLGSLPAGETQYF. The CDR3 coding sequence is TGCGCCAGCAGCTTGGGTTCGCTACCGGCTGGGGAGACCCAGTACTTC.